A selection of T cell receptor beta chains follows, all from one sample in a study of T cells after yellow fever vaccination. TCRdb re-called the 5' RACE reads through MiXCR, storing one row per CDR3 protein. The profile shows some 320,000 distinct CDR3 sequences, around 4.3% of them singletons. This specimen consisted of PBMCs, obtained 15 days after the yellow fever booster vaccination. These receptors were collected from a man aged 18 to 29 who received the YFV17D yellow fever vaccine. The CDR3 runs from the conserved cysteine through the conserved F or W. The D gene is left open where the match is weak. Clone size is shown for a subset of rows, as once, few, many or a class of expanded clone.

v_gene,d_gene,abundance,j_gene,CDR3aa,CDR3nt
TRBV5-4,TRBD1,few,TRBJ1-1,CASTRTGQGMNTEAFF,TGTGCCAGCACCAGGACGGGACAGGGTATGAACACTGAAGCTTTCTTT
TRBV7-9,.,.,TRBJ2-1,CASSAEGDGDEQFF,TGTGCCAGCAGCGCCGAGGGGGACGGGGATGAGCAGTTCTTC
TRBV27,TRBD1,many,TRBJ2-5,CASSLTGLETQYF,TGTGCCAGCAGTCTGACAGGGTTGGAGACCCAGTACTTC
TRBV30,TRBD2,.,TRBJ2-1,CAWSRLAGGYNEQFF,TGTGCCTGGAGCCGACTAGCGGGGGGATACAATGAGCAGTTCTTC
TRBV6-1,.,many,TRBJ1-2,CASSEIGQGYGYTF,TGTGCCAGCAGTGAAATTGGGCAGGGCTATGGCTACACCTTC
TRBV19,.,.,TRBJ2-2,CASSRDPYTGELFF,TGTGCCAGTAGTAGGGACCCCTACACCGGGGAGCTGTTTTTT
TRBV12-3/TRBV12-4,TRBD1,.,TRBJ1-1,CASSLHRGRTEAFF,TGTGCCAGCAGTTTACACAGGGGCCGTACTGAAGCTTTCTTT
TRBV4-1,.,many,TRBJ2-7,CASSQPGTYTEQYF,TGCGCCAGCAGCCAACCCGGGACATACACCGAGCAGTACTTC
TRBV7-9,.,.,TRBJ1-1,CASSLGRGRGDTEAFF,TGTGCCAGCAGCTTAGGTCGGGGGCGCGGGGACACTGAAGCTTTCTTT
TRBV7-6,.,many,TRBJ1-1,CASSPDEGFTEAFF,TGTGCCAGCAGCCCCGACGAGGGTTTCACTGAAGCTTTCTTT
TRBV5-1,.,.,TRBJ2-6,CASSLFGSGANVLTF,TGCGCCAGCAGCCTCTTCGGTTCTGGGGCCAACGTCCTGACTTTC
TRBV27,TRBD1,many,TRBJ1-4,CASSQDRASEKLFF,TGTGCCAGCAGTCAGGACAGGGCGAGCGAAAAACTGTTTTTT
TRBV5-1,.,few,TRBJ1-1,CASSWAGLNTEAFF,TGCGCCAGCAGCTGGGCAGGACTCAACACTGAAGCTTTCTTT
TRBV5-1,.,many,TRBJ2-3,CASSSRGPDTQYF,TGCGCCAGCAGCTCCCGGGGACCGGATACGCAGTATTTT
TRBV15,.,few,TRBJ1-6,CATSNSLNSPLHF,TGTGCCACCAGCAACAGCTTAAATTCACCCCTCCACTTT
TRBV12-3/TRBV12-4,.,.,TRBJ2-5,CASSPGQDQETQYF,TGTGCCAGCAGCCCAGGGCAGGACCAAGAGACCCAGTACTTC
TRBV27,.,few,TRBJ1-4,CASRGGHGKKLFF,TGTGCCAGCAGGGGGGGGCACGGAAAAAAACTGTTTTTT
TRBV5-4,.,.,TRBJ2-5,CASSSEVGPRVGETQYF,TGTGCCAGCAGCTCGGAGGTGGGACCCCGGGTTGGGGAGACCCAGTACTTC
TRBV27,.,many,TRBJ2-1,CASSSYRGGSYNEQFF,TGTGCCAGCAGCTCGTACAGGGGGGGCTCCTACAATGAGCAGTTCTTC
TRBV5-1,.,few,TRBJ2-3,CASSFGSASYGDTQYF,TGCGCCAGCAGCTTTGGCAGCGCATCATACGGAGATACGCAGTATTTT
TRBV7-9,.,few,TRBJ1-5,CASSWDGYSNQPQHF,TGTGCCAGCAGCTGGGACGGGTATAGCAATCAGCCCCAGCATTTT
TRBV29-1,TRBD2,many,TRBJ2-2,CSVAVAGPTGELFF,TGCAGCGTTGCGGTAGCGGGGCCCACCGGGGAGCTGTTTTTT
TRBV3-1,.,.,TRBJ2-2,CASSPPMGELFF,TGTGCCAGCAGCCCTCCCATGGGGGAGCTGTTTTTT
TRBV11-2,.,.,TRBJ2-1,CASSSGEVTHLDEQFF,TGTGCCAGCAGCTCCGGGGAGGTGACCCATCTCGATGAGCAGTTCTTC
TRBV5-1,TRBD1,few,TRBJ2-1,CASSSMPGTVSYNEQFF,TGCGCCAGCAGCTCAATGCCCGGGACAGTCTCCTACAATGAGCAGTTCTTC
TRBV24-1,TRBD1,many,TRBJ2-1,CATSPGGFYNEQFF,TGTGCCACCAGTCCAGGGGGTTTCTACAATGAGCAGTTCTTC
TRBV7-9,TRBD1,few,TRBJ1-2,CASSLPDREGGYTF,TGTGCCAGCAGCTTACCCGACAGGGAAGGTGGCTACACCTTC
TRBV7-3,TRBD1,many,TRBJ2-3,CASSQGTGRTDTQYF,TGTGCCAGCAGCCAAGGGACAGGGCGCACAGATACGCAGTATTTT
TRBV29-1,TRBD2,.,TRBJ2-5,CSVDGASGGLTQYF,TGCAGCGTTGATGGGGCTAGCGGGGGGTTGACCCAGTACTTC
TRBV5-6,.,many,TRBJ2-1,CASSYSYNEQFF,TGTGCCAGCAGCTACTCCTACAATGAGCAGTTCTTC
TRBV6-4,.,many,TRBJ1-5,CASSRGGRPQHF,TGTGCCAGCAGCCGCGGCGGCAGGCCCCAGCATTTT
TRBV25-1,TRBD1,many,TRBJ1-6,CASSGQGDNSPLHF,TGTGCCAGCAGTGGACAGGGGGATAATTCACCCCTCCACTTT
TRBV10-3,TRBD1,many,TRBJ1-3,CAISHDRASSGNTIYF,TGTGCCATCAGCCACGACAGGGCCAGCTCTGGAAACACCATATATTTT
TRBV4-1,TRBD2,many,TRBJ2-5,CASRASGGFETQYF,TGCGCCAGCAGGGCTAGCGGGGGATTTGAGACCCAGTACTTC
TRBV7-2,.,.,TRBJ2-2,CASSFTPGELFF,TGTGCCAGCAGCTTTACCCCCGGGGAGCTGTTTTTT
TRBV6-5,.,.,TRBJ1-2,CASSYSNTGKDGYTF,TGTGCCAGCAGTTACTCGAACACAGGAAAGGATGGCTACACCTTC
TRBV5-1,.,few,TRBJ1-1,CASSLAGSKTTEAFF,TGCGCCAGCAGCTTGGCGGGCTCGAAGACCACTGAAGCTTTCTTT
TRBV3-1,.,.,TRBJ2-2,CASSQGETESWTGELFF,TGTGCCAGCAGCCAAGGGGAAACGGAATCTTGGACCGGGGAGCTGTTTTTT
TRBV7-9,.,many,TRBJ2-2,CASSRLVGGTGELFF,TGTGCCAGCAGCCGTCTGGTAGGGGGCACCGGGGAGCTGTTTTTT
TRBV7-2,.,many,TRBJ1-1,CASSPSPGRNTEAFF,TGTGCCAGCAGCCCGAGTCCGGGCCGGAACACTGAAGCTTTCTTT
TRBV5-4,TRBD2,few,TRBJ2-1,CASSSRTSGKDYNEQFF,TGTGCCAGCAGCTCGAGGACTAGCGGGAAAGACTACAATGAGCAGTTCTTC
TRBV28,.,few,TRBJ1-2,CAGRESGEGYGYTF,TGTGCCGGACGCGAAAGCGGGGAGGGCTATGGCTACACCTTC
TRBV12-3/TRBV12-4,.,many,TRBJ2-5,CASSLGPFGKTQYF,TGTGCCAGCAGTTTGGGGCCGTTCGGGAAGACCCAGTACTTC
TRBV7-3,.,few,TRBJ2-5,CASSLTGWAETQYF,TGTGCCAGCAGCTTAACTGGGTGGGCCGAGACCCAGTACTTC
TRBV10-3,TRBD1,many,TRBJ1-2,CAISERGGNYGYTF,TGTGCCATCAGTGAGAGAGGGGGCAACTATGGCTACACCTTC